This TCR beta chain was captured in a study of shared clonotypes between healthy human individuals. Broader study findings: Donor scarcity curtailed the genetic and exposure-history diversity represented herein. It was observed that approximately 5% of naive CD4 clonotypes were shared across a handful of donors.

Genomic DNA from each subset was divided evenly over several immunoSEQ plates. Repertoires were generated with immunoSEQ multiplex PCR, while TCRdb's copy carries only in-frame clones and drops some. Of about 190,000 clones in the sample, about 66% are singletons; the top ten hold about 9.4%. As to this clone: Its antigen is unknown.

V lost 5 bases and J lost 8; bases outside the gene matches: 12. The CDR3 has 16 residues. CDR1 and CDR2 from the germline V gene are SGHAT and FQDESV (reference sequence). Nashville, Tennessee was home to all donors, each a Caucasian adult. The rearrangement links TRBV11-1 to TRBJ2-1, with 10 bases that match TRBD2. Source material: memory CD4+ T cells sorted from blood. Sample subset: CD45RA-negative fraction. This TCR came from a man between 25 and 39 years old in good health. In DNA, the CDR3 is TGTGCCAGCAGCCACCCCCCTAGCGGGAGTTTCGATGAGCAGTTCTTC. It encodes CASSHPPSGSFDEQFF.